Listed below are T cell receptor beta chains from one sample, sequenced in a study of T cell responses to AZD1222 COVID-19 vaccine. The repertoire was sequenced with immunoSEQ multiplex PCR; TCRdb's copy has only in-frame clones and lacks some. The sample carries more than 150,000 clones, roughly nine tenths recorded once. The input for sequencing was peripheral blood, taken after recovery from COVID-19. The receptors were gathered from an adult who had recovered from COVID-19. CDR3s include the opening cysteine and the closing phenylalanine or tryptophan. Fields, in order: V gene, CDR3 protein.

>TRBV5-1
CACRDLSGSTDTQYF
>TRBV2
CASSGLLAGGQETQYF
>TRBV7-2
CASSLRGPGANVLTF
>TRBV3-1/TRBV3-2
CASSPTGTGTGELFF
>TRBV6-5
CASLLGGGFSPLHF
>TRBV4-2
CASSQVTGGAYNEQFF
>TRBV18
CASWQGATNEKLFF
>TRBV2
CASSDKGRDSNQPQHF
>TRBV6-6
CASSVQGFKDTEAFF
>TRBV25-1
CASSEWDRADTQYF
>TRBV18
CASSTTRSSGANVLTF
>TRBV14
CASSQERTDYGYTF
>TRBV6-4
CASSDHPGGPQHF
>TRBV11-2
CASSLESLLEQYF
>TRBV7-8
CASSTRDTASGNTIYF
>TRBV28
CASSSSTGAWSTEAFF
>TRBV29-1
CSVERGKGDTQYF
>TRBV11-2
CASSYDRVEQFF
>TRBV11-2
CASSLGGLMNTEAFF
>TRBV27
CASSSNGLAGGELFF
>TRBV6-1
CASSEAVTPSTDTQYF
>TRBV5-1
CASSLDSGKAFF
>TRBV5-5
CASSLQGSYEQYF
>TRBV2
CASNLNTIYF
>TRBV18
CASSPRQTYLPQHF
>TRBV5-1
CASSFGTGGLNTEAFF